This T cell receptor beta chain was obtained from a study of cytomegalovirus exposure and HLA in healthy donors. The PCR used 60 Vbeta and 13 Jbeta primers. TCRdb keeps only in-frame clones here, not all; method: immunoSEQ multiplex PCR. The data show roughly 160,000 clones, roughly 80% seen once. Study-level results: When analyzed later, a missense DCLRE1C variant was found to be linked to TCR beta V- and J-gene trimming. A further, later analysis showed that HLA-associated TCR beta chains (compared with equally common others) were more clonally expanded.

V dropped 5 bases and J dropped 5; count of bases not matched to a gene: 14. Germline CDR1 reads ENHRY; CDR2 reads SYGVKD. The CDR3 is 16 residues long. Comment on this clone: Its antigen is currently unknown.

The sequenced sample was PBMCs. The chain carries TRBV10-3 and TRBJ1-2, with 7 bases identical to TRBD1. This TCR came from a woman younger than 45 in good health and CMV-seropositive. The CDR3 sequence is CAISPWDSPKPYGYTF. CDR3 bases: TGTGCCATCAGTCCCTGGGACAGTCCTAAACCTTATGGCTACACCTTC.